Here is one T cell receptor beta chain with its context. There are 11 residues in the CDR3. Trimming took 7 bases from V and 6 from J, leaving 9 bases between them. Germline values: CDR1 LNHDA, CDR2 SQIVND (reference sequence). The Seattle patients joined while their infection was active and were tracked longitudinally afterward. The data are from a study of blood T cell repertoires in COVID-19. The overall study: The analysed material was cDNA or gDNA that came from T cells, B-cell-depleted T cells, or PBMCs.

Generated by immunoSEQ multiplex PCR, the TCRdb table keeps only in-frame clones and is missing some. This table holds about 56,000 clones, 80% to 90% found once. The receptor was isolated from a woman aged 60-75 years with COVID-19, enrolled during active disease. The sample was peripheral blood. The chain links TRBV19 to TRBJ1-2; unclear D gene. The CDR3, as DNA: TGTGCCAGTAACCATCCGGATGGCTACACCTTC. Its translation is CASNHPDGYTF.